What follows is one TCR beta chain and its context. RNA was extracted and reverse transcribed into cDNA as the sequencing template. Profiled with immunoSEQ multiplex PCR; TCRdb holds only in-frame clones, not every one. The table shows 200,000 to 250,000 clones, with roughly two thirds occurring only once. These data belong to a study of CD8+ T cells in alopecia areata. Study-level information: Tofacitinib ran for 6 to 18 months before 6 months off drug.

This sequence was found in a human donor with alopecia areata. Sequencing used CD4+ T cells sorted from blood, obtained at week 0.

The CDR3 DNA follows: TGCGCCAGCAGGAAAGGGGACGAGCAGTACTTC. It yields the protein CASRKGDEQYF. This chain joins TRBV5-1 and TRBJ2-7, with D possibly matching TRBD1 (5 bases). Looked up from germline, CDR1 is SGHRS and CDR2 is YFSETQ. This CDR3 comprises 11 residues. Trimming took off 5 bases at V and 5 bases at J, with 8 bases between the two ends.